A single TCR beta chain is shown here with its context. The target antigen is unknown. The data were taken from a study of CD8+CD57+ T cells in acquired aplastic anemia. Looking at the study overall: Sorted CD4+ and CD8+ cells yielded roughly 3 ug of DNA on average.

Study-wide findings and caveats: Any difference that existed in CD8+ Simpson's diversity between patients and controls was not significant.

The template for TCR beta VDJ and CDR3 sequence profiling was genomic DNA. TCRdb re-analysed the reads in MiXCR, keeping a single row per CDR3 protein. The sample consists of about 210,000 distinct CDR3 sequences, 34% of them appearing once. Germline-derived CDR1 and CDR2 are SNHLY and FYNNEI. The CDR3 runs 14 residues. Trimming took 3 bases from V and 0 from J, leaving 7 bases between them. V gene TRBV2 combines with J gene TRBJ2-3; D might be TRBD2 (6 bases). This receptor was obtained from a human donor in good health, serving as a control. The specimen was sorted CD4+, CD8+, or CD8+CD57+ T cells (not recorded which) from PBMCs. CDR3 amino acids: CASSERGSTDTQYF. CDR3 bases: TGTGCCAGCAGTGAGCGGGGCAGCACAGATACGCAGTATTTT.